These T cell receptor beta chains were read from a single sample in a study of blood T cell repertoires in COVID-19. Libraries were prepared by immunoSEQ multiplex PCR; TCRdb keeps only in-frame clonotypes and omits some of them. The sample carries 210,000 or so clones, over 70% recorded once. The material sequenced was PBMCs or T cells enriched from blood (not recorded which). All receptors derive from a woman aged 25 to 39 who had been exposed to COVID-19. The CDR3 runs from the conserved cysteine through the conserved F or W. D genes are given only for firm matches.

j_call v_call d_call cdr3_length cdr3_aa
TRBJ2-5 TRBV27 - 13 CASSSSRGETQYF
TRBJ2-2 TRBV11-2 - 15 CASSSPRGGTGELFF
TRBJ2-5 TRBV5-1 TRBD2 16 CASSSGLAGAFETQYF
TRBJ1-4 TRBV5-4 - 12 CASTTSGEKLFF
TRBJ2-2 TRBV7-3 TRBD2 15 CASSPSGANTGELFF
TRBJ2-7 TRBV21-1 - 11 CARDRGYEQYF
TRBJ1-4 TRBV2 - 16 CASRDPGEDSNEKLFF
TRBJ2-3 TRBV3-1/TRBV3-2 TRBD1 15 CASSQKGASTDTQYF
TRBJ1-1 TRBV9 - 14 CASSVEGLGREAFF
TRBJ2-5 TRBV5-1 - 12 CASSIEPETQYF
TRBJ1-1 TRBV7-7 TRBD1 16 CASSPWTGGWNTEAFF
TRBJ1-5 TRBV19 - 16 CASSRAGELYHQPQHF
TRBJ2-1 TRBV5-6 TRBD1 16 CASSYVAVQGANEQFF
TRBJ2-7 TRBV11-2 - 13 CASTSGVTYEQYF
TRBJ1-3 TRBV7-2 - 17 CASSLVLAGASGNTIYF
TRBJ2-7 TRBV6-5 TRBD2 15 CASGPSGRASHEQYF
TRBJ2-7 TRBV7-2 TRBD2 15 CASSLASGRIHEQYF
TRBJ1-5 TRBV24-1 TRBD1 14 CATSTGVSNQPQHF
TRBJ2-1 TRBV7-9 - 13 CASRKTDYNEQFF
TRBJ2-3 TRBV2 TRBD2 21 CASRDSRLQREILLSTDTQYF
TRBJ1-4 TRBV19 - 14 CASSISRANEKLFF
TRBJ1-5 TRBV20-1 TRBD1 14 CSASGDRGYQPQHF
TRBJ2-7 TRBV25-1 TRBD1 14 CASSEDRSVYEQYF
TRBJ2-7 TRBV7-8 - 15 CASSLEMRGPYEQYF
TRBJ2-5 TRBV7-6 TRBD2 18 CASSLGAWTSGSGETQYF
TRBJ2-1 TRBV10-1 TRBD1 16 CASVLAGTGLRDEQFF
TRBJ1-3 TRBV10-2 - 15 CASSAREATGNTIYF
TRBJ1-1 TRBV2 TRBD1 17 CASTPDRGLIVNTEAFF
TRBJ2-7 TRBV9 - 14 CASSVGLGSYEQYF
TRBJ2-7 TRBV6-2/TRBV6-3 TRBD2 15 CASSQPTSGGYEQYF
TRBJ2-2 TRBV30 TRBD2 16 CAWRGLAGDLTGELFF
TRBJ1-4 TRBV30 - 13 CAWSVEVREKLFF
TRBJ2-7 TRBV9 - 12 CASSPTGYEQYF
TRBJ1-1 TRBV19 TRBD1 15 CASTSAKHRGTEAFF
TRBJ1-1 TRBV29-1 TRBD1 13 CSVNRGDGTEAFF
TRBJ2-1 TRBV7-8 TRBD2 17 CASSLGRVGGIYNEQFF
TRBJ2-1 TRBV3-1/TRBV3-2 - 15 CASSPSALGINEQFF